The subject of this entry is one T cell receptor (beta chain). The sample comes from a study of chemoradiotherapy in HPV16-positive cancers. Clones were read by immunoSEQ multiplex PCR, and TCRdb kept only the in-frame ones, dropping some. Of 55,000 to 85,000 clones listed, 88% are singletons. CDR1 is MDHEN, CDR2 SYDVKM, per germline. Trimming at V came to 5 bases and at J to 4 bases, leaving 5 bases not matched to a gene. This CDR3 has 15 residues. The chain employs TRBV28 and TRBJ2-7; 13 bases agree with TRBD2. The source was blood, collected from a patient who underwent chemoradiotherapy. The receptor was derived from a human donor with HPV-associated anogenital cancer. CDR3 nucleotides: TGTGCCAGCAGTCCGGGACTAGCGGGAACTTACGAGCAGTACTTC. Protein sequence: CASSPGLAGTYEQYF.